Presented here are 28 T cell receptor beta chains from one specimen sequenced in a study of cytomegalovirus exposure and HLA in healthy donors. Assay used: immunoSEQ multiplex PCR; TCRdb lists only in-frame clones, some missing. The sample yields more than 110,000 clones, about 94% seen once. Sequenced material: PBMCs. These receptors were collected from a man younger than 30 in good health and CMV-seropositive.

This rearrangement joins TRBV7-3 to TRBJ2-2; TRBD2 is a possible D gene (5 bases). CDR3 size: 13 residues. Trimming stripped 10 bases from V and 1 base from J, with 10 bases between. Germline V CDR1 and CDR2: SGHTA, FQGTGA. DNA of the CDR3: TGTGCCACCTCAGCGGAGAACACCGGGGAGCTGTTTTTT. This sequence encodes CATSAENTGELFF.

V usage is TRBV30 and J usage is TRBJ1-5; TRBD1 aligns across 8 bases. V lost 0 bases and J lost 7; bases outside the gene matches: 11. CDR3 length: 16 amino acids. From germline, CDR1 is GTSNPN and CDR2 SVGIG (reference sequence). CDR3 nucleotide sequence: TGTGCCTGGAGTGTCCCCAGGACAGGGCCCCCCCAGCCCCAGCATTTT. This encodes CAWSVPRTGPPQPQHF.

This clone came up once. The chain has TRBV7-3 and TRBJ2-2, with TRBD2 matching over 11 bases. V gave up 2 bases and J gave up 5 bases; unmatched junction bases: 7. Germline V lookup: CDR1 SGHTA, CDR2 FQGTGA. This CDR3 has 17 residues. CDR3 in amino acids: CASSLPRLAGQTGELFF. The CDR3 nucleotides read TGTGCCAGCAGCTTACCAAGACTAGCGGGACAAACCGGGGAGCTGTTTTTT.

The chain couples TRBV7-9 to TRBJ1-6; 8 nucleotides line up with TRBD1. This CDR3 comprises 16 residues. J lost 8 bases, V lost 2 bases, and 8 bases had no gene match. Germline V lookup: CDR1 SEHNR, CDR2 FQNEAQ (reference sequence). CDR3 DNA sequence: TGTGCCAGCAGCTTATCTCGGACAGGGAAAGATTCACCCCTCCACTTT. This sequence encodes CASSLSRTGKDSPLHF.

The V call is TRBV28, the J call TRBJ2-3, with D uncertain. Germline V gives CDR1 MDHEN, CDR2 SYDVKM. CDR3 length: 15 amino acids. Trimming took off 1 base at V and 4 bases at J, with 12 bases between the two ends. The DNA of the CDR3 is TGTGCCAGCAGTTTATTCGGAGATGAGGCAGATACGCAGTATTTT. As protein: CASSLFGDEADTQYF.

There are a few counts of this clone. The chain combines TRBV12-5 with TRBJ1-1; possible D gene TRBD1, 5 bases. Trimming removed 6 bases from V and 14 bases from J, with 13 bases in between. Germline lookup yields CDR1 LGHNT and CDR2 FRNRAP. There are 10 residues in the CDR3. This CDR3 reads CASGHRPRFF. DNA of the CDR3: TGTGCTAGTGGACACAGGCCCAGGTTCTTT.

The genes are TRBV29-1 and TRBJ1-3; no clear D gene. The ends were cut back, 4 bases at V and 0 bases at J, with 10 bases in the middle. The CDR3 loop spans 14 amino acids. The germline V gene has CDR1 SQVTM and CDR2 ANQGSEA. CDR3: CSVARLSSGNTIYF. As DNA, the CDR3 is TGCAGCGTTGCCCGATTGAGCTCTGGAAACACCATATATTTT. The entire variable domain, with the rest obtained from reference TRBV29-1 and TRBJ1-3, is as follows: SAVISQKPSRDICQRGTSLTIQCQVDSQVTMMFWYRQQPGQSLTLIATANQGSEATYESGFVIDKFPISRPNLTFSTLTVSNMSPEDSSIYLCSVARLSSGNTIYFGEGSWLTVV.

CDR3 amino acids: CASSPRQGLYTEAFF. The CDR3 DNA is TGTGCCAGCAGTCCCCGACAGGGGTTGTACACTGAAGCTTTCTTT. The rearrangement joins TRBV6-5 to TRBJ1-1; 8 nucleotides line up with TRBD1. V lost 5 bases and J lost 3; bases outside the gene matches: 8. This CDR3 has 15 residues. The germline CDR1 and CDR2 sequences are MNHEY and SVGAGI.

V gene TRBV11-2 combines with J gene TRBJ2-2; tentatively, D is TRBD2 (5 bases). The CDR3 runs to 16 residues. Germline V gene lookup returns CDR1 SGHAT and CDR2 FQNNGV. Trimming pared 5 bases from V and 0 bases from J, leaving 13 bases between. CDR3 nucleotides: TGTGCCAGCAGCACAACGGGGTTGGCGAACACCGGGGAGCTGTTTTTT. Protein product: CASSTTGLANTGELFF.

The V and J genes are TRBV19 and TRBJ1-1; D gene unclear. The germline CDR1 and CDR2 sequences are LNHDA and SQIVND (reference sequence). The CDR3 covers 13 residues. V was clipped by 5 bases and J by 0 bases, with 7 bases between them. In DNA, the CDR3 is TGTGCCAGTAGTCTCTCTCTGAACACTGAAGCTTTCTTT. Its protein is CASSLSLNTEAFF.

CDR3 nucleotides: TGTGCCAGCAGCTACCCCGCCGGGGGAGGGACAGATACGCAGTATTTT. Its translation: CASSYPAGGGTDTQYF. The chain is built from TRBV6-6 and TRBJ2-3; 7 bases fit TRBD2. The V gene end was trimmed by 6 bases and the J gene end by 3 bases; junction bases not matched to a gene: 12. Germline loops: CDR1 MNHNY, CDR2 SVGAGI (reference sequence). This CDR3 spans 16 amino acids.

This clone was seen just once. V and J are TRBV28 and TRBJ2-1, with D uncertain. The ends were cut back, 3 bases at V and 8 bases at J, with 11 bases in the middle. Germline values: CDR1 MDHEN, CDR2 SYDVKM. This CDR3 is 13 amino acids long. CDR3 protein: CASSFGSRDEQFF. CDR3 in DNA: TGTGCCAGCAGTTTTGGCTCCCGGGATGAGCAGTTCTTC. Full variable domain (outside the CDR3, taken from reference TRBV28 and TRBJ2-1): DVKVTQSSRYLVKRTGEKVFLECVQDMDHENMFWYRQDPGLGLRLIYFSYDVKMKEKGDIPEGYSVSREKKERFSLILESASTNQTSMYLCASSFGSRDEQFFGPGTRLTVL.

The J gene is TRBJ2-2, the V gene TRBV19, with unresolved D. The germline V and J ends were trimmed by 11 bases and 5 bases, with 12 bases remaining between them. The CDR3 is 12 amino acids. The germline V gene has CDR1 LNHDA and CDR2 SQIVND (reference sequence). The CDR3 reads CASSPVTGELFF. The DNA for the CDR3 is TGTGCCTCCTCCCCGGTTACCGGGGAGCTGTTTTTT.

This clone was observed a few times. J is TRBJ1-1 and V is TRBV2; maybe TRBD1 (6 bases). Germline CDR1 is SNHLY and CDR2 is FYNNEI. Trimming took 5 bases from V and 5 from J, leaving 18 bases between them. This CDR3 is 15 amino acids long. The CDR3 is CASSRQVAQWTEAFF. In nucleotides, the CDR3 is TGTGCCAGCAGTCGACAGGTGGCCCAGTGGACTGAAGCTTTCTTT.

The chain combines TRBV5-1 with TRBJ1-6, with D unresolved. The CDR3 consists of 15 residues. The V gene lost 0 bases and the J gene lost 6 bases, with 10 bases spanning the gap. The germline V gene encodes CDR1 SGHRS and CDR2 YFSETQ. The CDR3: CASSLGPGTNSPLHF. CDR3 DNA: TGCGCCAGCAGCTTGGGACCGGGTACTAATTCACCCCTCCACTTT.

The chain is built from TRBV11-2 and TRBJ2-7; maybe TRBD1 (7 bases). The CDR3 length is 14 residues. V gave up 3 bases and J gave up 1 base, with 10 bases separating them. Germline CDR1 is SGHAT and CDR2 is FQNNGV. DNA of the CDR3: TGTGCCAGCAGCTTGCGGGGACAGTCCTACGAGCAGTACTTC. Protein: CASSLRGQSYEQYF.

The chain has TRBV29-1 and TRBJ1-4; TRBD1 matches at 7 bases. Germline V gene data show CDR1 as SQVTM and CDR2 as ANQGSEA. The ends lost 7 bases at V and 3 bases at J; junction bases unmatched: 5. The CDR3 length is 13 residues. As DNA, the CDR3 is TGCAGCGCCCGACAGGGATCTAATGAAAAACTGTTTTTT. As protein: CSARQGSNEKLFF.

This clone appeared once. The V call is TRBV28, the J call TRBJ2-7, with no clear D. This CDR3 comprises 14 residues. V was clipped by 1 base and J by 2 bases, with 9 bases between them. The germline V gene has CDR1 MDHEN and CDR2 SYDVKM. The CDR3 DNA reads TGTGCCAGCAGTTTATCTGTTCAGACCTACGAGCAGTACTTC. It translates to CASSLSVQTYEQYF.

The CDR3 here is CASGLGGVYYGYTF. The CDR3 coding sequence is TGTGCCAGCGGCCTCGGGGGAGTGTACTATGGCTACACCTTC. The V call is TRBV2, the J call TRBJ1-2, with D maybe TRBD1 (5 bases). The germline V gene has CDR1 SNHLY and CDR2 FYNNEI. The CDR3 is 14 amino acids. V lost 8 bases and J lost 3, with 16 bases in between.

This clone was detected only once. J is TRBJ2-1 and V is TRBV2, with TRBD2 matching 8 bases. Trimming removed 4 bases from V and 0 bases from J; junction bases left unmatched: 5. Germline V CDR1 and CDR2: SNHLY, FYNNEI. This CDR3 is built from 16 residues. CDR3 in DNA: TGTGCCAGCAGTGGGGGACTAGTTTACTCCTACAATGAGCAGTTCTTC. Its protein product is CASSGGLVYSYNEQFF.

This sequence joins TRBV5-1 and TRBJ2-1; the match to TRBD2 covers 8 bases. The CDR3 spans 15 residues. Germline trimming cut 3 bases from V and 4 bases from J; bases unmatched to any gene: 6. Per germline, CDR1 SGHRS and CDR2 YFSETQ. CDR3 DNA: TGCGCCAGCAGCTACTCGACTAGCGCTTACAATGAGCAGTTCTTC. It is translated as CASSYSTSAYNEQFF.

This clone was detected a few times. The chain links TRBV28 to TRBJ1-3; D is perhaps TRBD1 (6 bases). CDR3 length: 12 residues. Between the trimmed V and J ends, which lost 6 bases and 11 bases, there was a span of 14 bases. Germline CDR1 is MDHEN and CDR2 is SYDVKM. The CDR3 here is CASRSPGGAIYF. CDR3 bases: TGTGCCAGCAGATCCCCGGGGGGCGCCATATATTTT.

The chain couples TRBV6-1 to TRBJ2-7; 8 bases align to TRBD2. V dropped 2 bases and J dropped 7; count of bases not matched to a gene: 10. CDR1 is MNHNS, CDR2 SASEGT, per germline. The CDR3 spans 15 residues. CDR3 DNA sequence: TGTGCCAGCAGTGAAATGTCTAGCGGGCGTAGGGAGCAGTACTTC. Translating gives CASSEMSSGRREQYF.

CDR3 DNA: TGCGCCAGCAGCCAACGGGAGGGTACAGATACGCAGTATTTT. This gives the protein CASSQREGTDTQYF. The chain combines TRBV4-1 with TRBJ2-3; 8 nucleotides match TRBD2. The CDR3 loop spans 14 amino acids. CDR1 is MGHRA, CDR2 YSYEKL, per germline. Trimming at V came to 2 bases and at J to 3 bases, leaving 1 base not matched to a gene.

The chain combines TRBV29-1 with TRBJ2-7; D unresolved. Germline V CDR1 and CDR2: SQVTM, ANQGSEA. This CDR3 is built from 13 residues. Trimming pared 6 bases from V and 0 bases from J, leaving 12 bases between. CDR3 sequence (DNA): TGCAGCGTCATACCTCCTAGCTCCTACGAGCAGTACTTC. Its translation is CSVIPPSSYEQYF.

CDR3: CASSNRLAGASYNEQFF. CDR3 in DNA: TGTGCCAGCAGCAACCGACTAGCGGGAGCCTCCTACAATGAGCAGTTCTTC. The chain uses TRBV4-2 and TRBJ2-1, with 12 bases lining up with TRBD2. The CDR3 consists of 17 residues. CDR1 and CDR2 (germline): LGHNA, YNFKEQ. The V and J ends lost 5 bases and 0 bases, in that order; junction bases with no gene match: 5.

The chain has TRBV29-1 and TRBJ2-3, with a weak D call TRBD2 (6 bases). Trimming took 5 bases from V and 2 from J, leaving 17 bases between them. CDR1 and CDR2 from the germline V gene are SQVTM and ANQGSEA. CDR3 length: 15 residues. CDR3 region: CSVTPTRGSTDTQYF. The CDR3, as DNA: TGCAGCGTTACCCCGACCCGGGGGTCCACAGATACGCAGTATTTT.

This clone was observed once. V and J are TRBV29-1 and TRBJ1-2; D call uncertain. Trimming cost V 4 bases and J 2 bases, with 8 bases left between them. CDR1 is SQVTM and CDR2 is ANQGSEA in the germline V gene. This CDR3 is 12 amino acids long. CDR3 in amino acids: CSVVRENYGYTF. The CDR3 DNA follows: TGCAGCGTTGTGCGGGAGAACTATGGCTACACCTTC.